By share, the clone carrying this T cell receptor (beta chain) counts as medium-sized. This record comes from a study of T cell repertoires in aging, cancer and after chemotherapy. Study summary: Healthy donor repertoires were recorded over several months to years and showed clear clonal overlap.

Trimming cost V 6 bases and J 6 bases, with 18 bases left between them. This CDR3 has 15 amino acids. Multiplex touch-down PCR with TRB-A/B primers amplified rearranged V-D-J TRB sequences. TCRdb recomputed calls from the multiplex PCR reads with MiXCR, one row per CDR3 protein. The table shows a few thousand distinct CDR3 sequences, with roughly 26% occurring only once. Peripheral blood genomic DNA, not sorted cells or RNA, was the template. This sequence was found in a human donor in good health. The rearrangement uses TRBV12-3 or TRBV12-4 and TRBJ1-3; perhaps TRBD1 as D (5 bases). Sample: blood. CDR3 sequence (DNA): TGTGCCAGCAGACCCCGTGGGGGGGTGACAAACACCATATATTTT. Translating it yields CASRPRGGVTNTIYF.